Following are 15 T cell receptor beta chains from one sample sequenced in a study of shared clonotypes between healthy human individuals. TCRdb's table, derived via immunoSEQ multiplex PCR, lists solely in-frame clones and lacks some. The table has about 960,000 clones, 76% seen once; the top ten hold over 1.3%. Material: memory CD4+ T cells sorted from blood. The subset was: CD45RA-negative fraction. Receptors originate from a man aged 18 to 30 in good health.

This clone was found a few times. J is TRBJ2-4 and V is TRBV19; 8 nucleotides agree with TRBD1. V lost 8 bases and J lost 7; bases outside the gene matches: 4. The CDR3 runs 12 residues. CDR1 and CDR2 (germline): LNHDA, SQIVND (reference sequence). The CDR3 protein is CASAGGANIQYF. CDR3 nucleotides: TGTGCCAGTGCAGGGGGCGCGAACATTCAGTACTTC.

The gene calls are TRBV7-8 and TRBJ2-1; 11 nucleotides line up with TRBD2. The CDR3 runs 17 residues. The germline gives CDR1 SGHVS, CDR2 FQNEAQ. The V segment lost 2 bases and the J segment 4 bases; nucleotides outside the gene matches: 7. The CDR3 spells CASSLQIAGGSYNEQFF. The DNA of the CDR3 is TGTGCCAGCAGCTTACAGATAGCGGGGGGGTCTTACAATGAGCAGTTCTTC.

To note about this clone: This specimen includes other DNA sequences encoding the same CDR3. The J gene is TRBJ2-1, the V gene TRBV7-9, with D hard to call. Germline CDR1 is SEHNR and CDR2 is FQNEAQ (reference sequence). Trimming left V 2 bases short and J 5 bases short, with 7 bases between. The CDR3 sequence is 13 residues long. The CDR3 loop is CASSLTGNNEQFF. The CDR3 nucleotides are TGTGCCAGCAGCTTAACCGGAAACAATGAGCAGTTCTTC.

This clone was observed a few times. V usage is TRBV19 and J usage is TRBJ2-7; D is possibly TRBD2 (5 bases). This CDR3 is built from 14 residues. CDR1 and CDR2 (germline): LNHDA, SQIVND (reference sequence). Trimming left V 3 bases short and J 5 bases short, with 14 bases between. CDR3 in DNA: TGTGCCAGTAGTATTTCTCCGGGGATTCACGAGCAGTACTTC. This sequence encodes CASSISPGIHEQYF.

This chain connects TRBV28 to TRBJ2-4, with D possibly being TRBD2 (5 bases). Germline V gene sequence: CDR1 MDHEN, CDR2 SYDVKM. The length of the CDR3 is 15 residues. Trimming pared 4 bases from V and 0 bases from J, leaving 10 bases between. The CDR3 DNA reads as TGTGCCAGCAGTTCCGCGGGTCAAGCCAAAAACATTCAGTACTTC. This gives the protein CASSSAGQAKNIQYF.

The V call is TRBV19, the J call TRBJ1-2; D not resolved. This CDR3 is 13 amino acids long. Germline V lookup: CDR1 LNHDA, CDR2 SQIVND (reference sequence). V lost 6 bases, J lost 2 bases, and 10 bases lay in between. In DNA, the CDR3 is TGTGCCAGTAGCGGCCTTGCAAACTATGGCTACACCTTC. Translation: CASSGLANYGYTF.

The chain combines TRBV19 with TRBJ1-1, with 9 bases fitting TRBD1. Per the germline V gene, CDR1 is LNHDA and CDR2 is SQIVND (reference sequence). V was pared by 5 bases and J by 11 bases, with 6 bases of the junction left unmatched. The CDR3 is made up of 12 amino acids. In nucleotides, the CDR3 is TGTGCCAGTAGTGGTTGGACAGGGGCCGCTTTCTTT. This sequence encodes CASSGWTGAAFF.

The chain is built from TRBV5-4 and TRBJ2-2; D gene uncertain. Germline lookup yields CDR1 SGHNT and CDR2 YYREEE (reference sequence). Trimming left V 1 base short and J 5 bases short, with 12 bases between. This CDR3 contains 15 residues. CDR3 coding DNA: TGTGCCAGCAGCTTGTCGTTACAGAAAACCGGGGAGCTGTTTTTT. It codes for CASSLSLQKTGELFF.

The chain links TRBV5-4 to TRBJ2-7; 7 nucleotides agree with TRBD2. The CDR3 sequence is 16 residues long. Germline V gene data show CDR1 as SGHNT and CDR2 as YYREEE (reference sequence). Unmatched junction bases numbered 6, after V lost 0 bases and J lost 0 bases. CDR3 loop: CASSLGGGPSSYEQYF. The CDR3 bases are TGTGCCAGCAGCTTGGGGGGGGGACCGAGCTCCTACGAGCAGTACTTC. Complete variable domain (other parts from reference TRBV5-4 and TRBJ2-7): ETGVTQSPTHLIKTRGQQVTLRCSSQSGHNTVSWYQQALGQGPQFIFQYYREEENGRGNFPPRFSGLQFPNYSSELNVNALELDDSALYLCASSLGGGPSSYEQYFGPGTRLTVT.

As concerns this clone: In the same sample, other DNA sequences code for this CDR3. The chain uses TRBV5-1 and TRBJ2-3; 10 nucleotides match TRBD2. CDR3 size: 16 residues. With V trimmed by 4 bases and J by 2 bases, 7 bases remained unmatched. Per germline, CDR1 SGHRS and CDR2 YFSETQ. The CDR3 is CASSLRTSGITDTQYF. The CDR3 DNA reads as TGCGCCAGCAGCCTAAGGACTAGCGGAATCACAGATACGCAGTATTTT.

The genes are TRBV5-1 and TRBJ2-7; D not certain. From germline, CDR1 is SGHRS and CDR2 YFSETQ. The ends were cut back, 5 bases at V and 3 bases at J, with 9 bases in the middle. CDR3 length: 12 amino acids. Here the CDR3 reads CASRYENYEQYF. The DNA of the CDR3 is TGCGCCAGCAGATACGAAAACTACGAGCAGTACTTC.

The gene calls are TRBV28 and TRBJ1-1, with D possibly matching TRBD1 (5 bases). CDR1 is MDHEN and CDR2 is SYDVKM in the germline V gene. This CDR3 has 12 residues. Trimming removed 10 bases from V and 8 bases from J, with 17 bases in between. The CDR3 DNA sequence: TGTGCCACCCTGGTCCCATGGGGGGAAGCTTTCTTT. This gives the protein CATLVPWGEAFF.

This chain joins TRBV2 and TRBJ1-2; 8 bases fit TRBD1. The CDR3 spans 12 residues. CDR1 and CDR2 (germline): SNHLY, FYNNEI. Unmatched junction bases numbered 7, after V lost 7 bases and J lost 9 bases. The CDR3 DNA sequence: TGTGCCAGCAATGGACAGGGAAGGAGCTACACCTTC. Protein: CASNGQGRSYTF.

The chain has TRBV5-1 and TRBJ1-2; D may be TRBD1 (5 bases). The CDR3 spans 19 residues. V was cut by 4 bases and J by 4 bases, with 29 bases left in between. Germline CDR1 is SGHRS and CDR2 is YFSETQ. Here the CDR3 reads CASSLWPPGLNHPVYGYTF. CDR3 in DNA: TGCGCCAGCAGCCTGTGGCCTCCGGGACTTAATCACCCTGTCTATGGCTACACCTTC.

As for this clone: The junction and the germline gene differ at one end; a read error may be behind it. V is TRBV19 and J is TRBJ2-1; TRBD2 matches at 15 bases. The CDR3 is 17 amino acids. Germline lookup yields CDR1 LNHDA and CDR2 SQIVND (reference sequence). The CDR3: CAGRGLAGGKIDNEQFF. CDR3 nucleotide sequence: TGTGCCGGTAGGGGACTAGCGGGGGGCAAAATAGACAATGAGCAGTTCTTC.